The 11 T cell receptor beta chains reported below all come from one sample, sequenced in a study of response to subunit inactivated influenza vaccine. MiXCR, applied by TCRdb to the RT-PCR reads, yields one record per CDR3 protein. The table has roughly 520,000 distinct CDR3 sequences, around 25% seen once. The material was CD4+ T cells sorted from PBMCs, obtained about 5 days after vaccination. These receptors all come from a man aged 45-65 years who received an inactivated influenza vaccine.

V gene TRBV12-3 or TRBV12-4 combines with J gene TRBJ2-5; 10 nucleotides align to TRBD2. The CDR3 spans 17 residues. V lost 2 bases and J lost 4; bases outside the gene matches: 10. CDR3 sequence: CASSLFVVSGGLETQYF. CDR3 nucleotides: TGTGCCAGCAGTTTATTCGTGGTTAGCGGGGGGCTAGAGACCCAGTACTTC.

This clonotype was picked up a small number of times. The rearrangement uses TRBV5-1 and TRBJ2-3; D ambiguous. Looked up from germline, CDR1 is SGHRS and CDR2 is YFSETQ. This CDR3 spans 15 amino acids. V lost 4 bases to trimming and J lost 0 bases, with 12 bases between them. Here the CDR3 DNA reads TGCGCCAGCAGCCTTTTCTCGAGGAGCACAGATACGCAGTATTTT. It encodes CASSLFSRSTDTQYF. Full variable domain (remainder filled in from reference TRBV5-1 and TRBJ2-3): KAGVTQTPRYLIKTRGQQVTLSCSPISGHRSVSWYQQTPGQGLQFLFEYFSETQRNKGNFPGRFSGRQFSNSRSEMNVSTLELGDSALYLCASSLFSRSTDTQYFGPGTRLTVL.

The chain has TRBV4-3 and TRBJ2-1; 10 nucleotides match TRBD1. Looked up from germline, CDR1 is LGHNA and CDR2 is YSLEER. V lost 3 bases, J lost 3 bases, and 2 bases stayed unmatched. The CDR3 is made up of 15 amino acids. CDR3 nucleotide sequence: TGCGCCAGCAGCCACGGACAGGGGGGCTACAATGAGCAGTTCTTC. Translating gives CASSHGQGGYNEQFF.

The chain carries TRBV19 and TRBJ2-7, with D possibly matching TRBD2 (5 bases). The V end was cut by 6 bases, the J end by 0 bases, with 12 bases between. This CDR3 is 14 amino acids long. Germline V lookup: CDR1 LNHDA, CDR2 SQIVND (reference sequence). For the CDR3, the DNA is TGTGCCAGTAGCCTAGAGCGGTACTCCTACGAGCAGTACTTC. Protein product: CASSLERYSYEQYF.

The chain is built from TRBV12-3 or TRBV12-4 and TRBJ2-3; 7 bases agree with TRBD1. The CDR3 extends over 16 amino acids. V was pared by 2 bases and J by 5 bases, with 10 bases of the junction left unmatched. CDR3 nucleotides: TGTGCCAGCAGTTTAAGAGGGCAGGGGGTTAAAGATACGCAGTATTTT. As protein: CASSLRGQGVKDTQYF.

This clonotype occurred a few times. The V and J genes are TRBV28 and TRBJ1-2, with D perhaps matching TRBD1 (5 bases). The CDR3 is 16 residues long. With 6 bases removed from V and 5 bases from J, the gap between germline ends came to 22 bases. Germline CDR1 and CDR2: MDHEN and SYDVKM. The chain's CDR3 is CASSSAGRPDIYGYTF. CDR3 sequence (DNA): TGTGCCAGCAGCTCGGCAGGGCGCCCCGACATATATGGCTACACCTTC.

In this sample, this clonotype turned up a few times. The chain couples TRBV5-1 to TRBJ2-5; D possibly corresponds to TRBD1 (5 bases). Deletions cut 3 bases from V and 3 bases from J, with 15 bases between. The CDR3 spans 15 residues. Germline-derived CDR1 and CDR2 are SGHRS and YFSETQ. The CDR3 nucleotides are TGCGCCAGCAGCTCAACACGGACAACGGAAGAGACCCAGTACTTC. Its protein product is CASSSTRTTEETQYF.

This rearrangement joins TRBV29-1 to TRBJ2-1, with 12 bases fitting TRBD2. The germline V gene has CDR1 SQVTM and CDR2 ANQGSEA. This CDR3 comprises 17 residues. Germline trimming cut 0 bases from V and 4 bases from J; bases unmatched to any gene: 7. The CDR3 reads CSVEDPTLAGGYNEQFF. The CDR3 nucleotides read TGCAGCGTTGAAGATCCTACTCTAGCGGGAGGGTACAATGAGCAGTTCTTC.

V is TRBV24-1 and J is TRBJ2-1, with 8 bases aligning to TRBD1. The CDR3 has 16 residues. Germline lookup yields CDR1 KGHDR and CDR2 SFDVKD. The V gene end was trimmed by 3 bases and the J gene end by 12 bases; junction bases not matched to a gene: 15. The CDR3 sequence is CATSDTGGRPYGGQFF. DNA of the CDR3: TGTGCCACCAGTGATACAGGGGGACGGCCCTACGGGGGGCAGTTCTTC.

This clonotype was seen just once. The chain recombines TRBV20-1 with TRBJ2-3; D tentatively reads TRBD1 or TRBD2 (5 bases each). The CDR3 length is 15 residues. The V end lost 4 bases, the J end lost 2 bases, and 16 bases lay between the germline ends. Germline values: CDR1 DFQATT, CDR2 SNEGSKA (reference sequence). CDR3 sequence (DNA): TGCAGTGCTATAACGGGGCAGCTCTTCACAGATACGCAGTATTTT. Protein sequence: CSAITGQLFTDTQYF.

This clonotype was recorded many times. In DNA form, the CDR3 reads TGTGCCAGCAGCTTAGAACTAGCGGGAGGGGATACGCAGTATTTT. It specifies CASSLELAGGDTQYF. The V and J genes are TRBV7-2 and TRBJ2-3, with TRBD2 matching over 13 bases. V lost 1 base, J lost 6 bases, and 1 base stayed unmatched. The CDR3 extends over 15 amino acids. Germline CDR1 SGHTA, CDR2 FQGNSA.